The present T cell receptor beta chain was sequenced within a study of blood T cell repertoires in COVID-19. Background on the study: Both acute and convalescent COVID-19 samples were obtained from the United States, Italy and Spain. PBMCs, B-cell-depleted T cells, or T cells provided the cDNA or gDNA that made up the material.

The germline CDR1 and CDR2 sequences are SGHRS and YFSETQ. This CDR3 spans 15 amino acids. The V gene lost 4 bases and the J gene lost 0 bases, with 13 bases spanning the gap. Authors' analysis steps: Amplification with reference gene primers provided the estimates of nucleated cell counts. Generated by immunoSEQ multiplex PCR, the TCRdb table keeps only in-frame clones and is missing some. V and J calls and clone size are copied from that table; D and trimming were computed from the DNA. This table holds over 120,000 clones, about 79% found once. This sequence originates from a man aged 55-75 years with active or convalescent COVID-19. Material for sequencing was peripheral blood. This rearrangement joins TRBV5-1 to TRBJ1-1; a possible D gene is TRBD1 (5 bases). The chain's CDR3 is CASSLRQNMNTEAFF. In nucleotides, the CDR3 is TGCGCCAGCAGCCTACGACAGAACATGAACACTGAAGCTTTCTTT. The full variable domain, with the rest looked up from reference TRBV5-1 and TRBJ1-1, is KAGVTQTPRYLIKTRGQQVTLSCSPISGHRSVSWYQQTPGQGLQFLFEYFSETQRNKGNFPGRFSGRQFSNSRSEMNVSTLELGDSALYLCASSLRQNMNTEAFFGQGTRLTVV.